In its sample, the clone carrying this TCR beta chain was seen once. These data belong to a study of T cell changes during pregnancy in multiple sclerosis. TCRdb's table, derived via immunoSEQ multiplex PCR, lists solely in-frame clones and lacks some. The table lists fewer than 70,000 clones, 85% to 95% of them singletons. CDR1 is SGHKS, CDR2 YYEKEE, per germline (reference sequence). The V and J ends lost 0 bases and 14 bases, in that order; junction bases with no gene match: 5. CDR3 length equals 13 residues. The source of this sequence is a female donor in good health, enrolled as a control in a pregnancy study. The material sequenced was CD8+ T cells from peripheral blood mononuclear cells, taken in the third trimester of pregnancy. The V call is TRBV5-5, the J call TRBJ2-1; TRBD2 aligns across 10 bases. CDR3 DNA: TGTGCCAGCAGCTTGGAAGCGGGGGGGCCGAAGTTCTTC. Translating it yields CASSLEAGGPKFF.